This T cell receptor beta chain was captured by sequencing in a study of cytomegalovirus exposure and HLA in healthy donors. Study-level findings and limits: Cytomegalovirus association was listed for 170 or so TCR beta chains.

This CDR3 is 15 amino acids long. With 4 bases removed from V and 7 bases from J, the gap between germline ends came to 17 bases. CDR1 and CDR2 from the germline V gene are LGHNT and FRNRAP. On this clone: The antigen remains unidentified.

Vbeta (60) and Jbeta (13) primers were used in the PCR. Data came from immunoSEQ multiplex PCR; TCRdb stores just in-frame clones and leaves some out. Among 100,000 to 150,000 clones listed, about four fifths were seen once. The chain has TRBV12-5 and TRBJ2-1; no clear D. The sequence was obtained from a woman aged 40 to 50 in good health and CMV-seropositive. The sequenced material came from PBMCs. The CDR3 region is CASGSTTLRYNEQFF. The CDR3, as DNA: TGTGCTAGTGGTTCCACCACCTTGAGGTATAATGAGCAGTTCTTC.